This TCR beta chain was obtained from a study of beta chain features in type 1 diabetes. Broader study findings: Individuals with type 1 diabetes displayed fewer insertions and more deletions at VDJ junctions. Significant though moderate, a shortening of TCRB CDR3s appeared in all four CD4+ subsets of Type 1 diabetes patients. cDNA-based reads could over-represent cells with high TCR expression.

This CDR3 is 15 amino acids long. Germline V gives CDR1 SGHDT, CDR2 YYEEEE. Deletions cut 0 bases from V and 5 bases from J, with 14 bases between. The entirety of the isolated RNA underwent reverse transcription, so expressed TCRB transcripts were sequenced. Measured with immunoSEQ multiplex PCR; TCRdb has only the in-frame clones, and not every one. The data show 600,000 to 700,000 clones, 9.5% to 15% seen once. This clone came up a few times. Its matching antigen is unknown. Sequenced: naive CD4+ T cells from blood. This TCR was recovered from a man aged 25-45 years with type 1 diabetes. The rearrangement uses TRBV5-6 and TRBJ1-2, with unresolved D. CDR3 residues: CASSLGQYGWYGYTF. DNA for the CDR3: TGTGCCAGCAGCTTGGGGCAGTATGGATGGTATGGCTACACCTTC.